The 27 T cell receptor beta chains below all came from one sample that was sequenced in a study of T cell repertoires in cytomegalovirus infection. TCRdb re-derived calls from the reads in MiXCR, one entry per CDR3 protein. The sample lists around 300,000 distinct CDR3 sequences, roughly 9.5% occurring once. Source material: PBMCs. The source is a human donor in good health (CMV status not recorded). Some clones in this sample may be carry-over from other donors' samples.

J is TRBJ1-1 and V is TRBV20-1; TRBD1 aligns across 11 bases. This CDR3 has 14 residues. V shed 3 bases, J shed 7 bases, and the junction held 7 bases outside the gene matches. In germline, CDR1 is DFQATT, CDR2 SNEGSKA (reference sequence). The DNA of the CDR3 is TGCAGTGCTAGTTTCGGGACAGGGGGATTTGAAGCTTTCTTT. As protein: CSASFGTGGFEAFF.

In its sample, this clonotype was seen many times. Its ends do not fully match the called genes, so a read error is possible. CDR3 protein: CASSLVGNTIYF. CDR3 sequence (DNA): TGTGCCAGCAGCTTAGTTGGAAATACCATATATTTT. This chain uses TRBV7-2 with TRBJ1-3; D is uncertain. The CDR3 consists of 12 residues. In germline, CDR1 is SGHTA, CDR2 FQGNSA.

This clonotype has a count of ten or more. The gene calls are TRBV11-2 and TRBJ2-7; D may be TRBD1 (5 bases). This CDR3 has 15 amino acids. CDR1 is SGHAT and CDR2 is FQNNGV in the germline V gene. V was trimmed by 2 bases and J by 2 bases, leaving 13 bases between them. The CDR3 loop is CASSLRTNFPYEQYF. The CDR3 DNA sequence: TGTGCCAGCAGCTTAAGGACAAATTTTCCCTACGAGCAGTACTTC.

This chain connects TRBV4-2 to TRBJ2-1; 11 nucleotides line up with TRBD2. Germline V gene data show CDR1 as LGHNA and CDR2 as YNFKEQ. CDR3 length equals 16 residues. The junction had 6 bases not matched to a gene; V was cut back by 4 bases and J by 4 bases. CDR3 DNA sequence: TGTGCCAGCAGCCGAACGGGACTAGCGGATTACAATGAGCAGTTCTTC. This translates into CASSRTGLADYNEQFF.

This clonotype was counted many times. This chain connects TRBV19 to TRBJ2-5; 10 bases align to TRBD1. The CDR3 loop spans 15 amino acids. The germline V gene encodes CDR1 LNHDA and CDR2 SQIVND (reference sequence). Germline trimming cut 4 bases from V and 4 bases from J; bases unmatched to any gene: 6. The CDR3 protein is CASSRDRGRRETQYF. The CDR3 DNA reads TGTGCCAGTAGTAGGGACAGGGGTCGTCGAGAGACCCAGTACTTC.

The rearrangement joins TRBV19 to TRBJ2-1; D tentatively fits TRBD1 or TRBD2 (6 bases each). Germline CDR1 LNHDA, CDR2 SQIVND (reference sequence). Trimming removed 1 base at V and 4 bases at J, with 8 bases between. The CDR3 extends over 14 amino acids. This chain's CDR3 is CASSIGGAYNEQFF. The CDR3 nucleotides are TGTGCCAGTAGTATAGGGGGGGCGTACAATGAGCAGTTCTTC.

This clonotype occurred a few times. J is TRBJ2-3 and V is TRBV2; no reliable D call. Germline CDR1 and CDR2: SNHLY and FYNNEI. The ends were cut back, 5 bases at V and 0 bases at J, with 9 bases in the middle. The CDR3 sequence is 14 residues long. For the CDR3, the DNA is TGTGCCAGCAGTCAATCAGTTAGCACAGATACGCAGTATTTT. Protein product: CASSQSVSTDTQYF.

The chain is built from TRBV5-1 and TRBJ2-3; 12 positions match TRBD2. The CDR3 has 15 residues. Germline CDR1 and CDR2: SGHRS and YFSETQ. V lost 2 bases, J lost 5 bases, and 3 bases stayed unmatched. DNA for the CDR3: TGCGCCAGCAGCTTTGCACTAGCGGGAGGAGATACGCAGTATTTT. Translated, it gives CASSFALAGGDTQYF.

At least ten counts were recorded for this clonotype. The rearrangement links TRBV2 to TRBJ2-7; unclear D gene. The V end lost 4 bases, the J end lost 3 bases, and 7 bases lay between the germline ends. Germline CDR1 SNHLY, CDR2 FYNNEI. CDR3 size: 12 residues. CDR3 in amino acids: CASSGPYYEQYF. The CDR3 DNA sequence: TGTGCCAGCAGTGGGCCTTACTACGAGCAGTACTTC.

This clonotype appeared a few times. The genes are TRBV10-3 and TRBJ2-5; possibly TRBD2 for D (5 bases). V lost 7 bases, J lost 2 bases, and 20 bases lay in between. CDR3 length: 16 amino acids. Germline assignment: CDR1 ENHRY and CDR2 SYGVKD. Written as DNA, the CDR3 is TGTGCCATCAATACCGGAGGAAAGGGTCAGCAAGAGACCCAGTACTTC. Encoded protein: CAINTGGKGQQETQYF.

The CDR3 reads CASKVPGNYEQYF. CDR3 nucleotides: TGTGCCAGCAAGGTTCCCGGCAACTACGAGCAGTACTTC. The chain joins TRBV28 to TRBJ2-7; D ambiguous. V lost 7 bases to trimming and J lost 3 bases, with 13 bases between them. The CDR3 is made up of 13 amino acids. The V gene's germline CDR1 is MDHEN and CDR2 SYDVKM.

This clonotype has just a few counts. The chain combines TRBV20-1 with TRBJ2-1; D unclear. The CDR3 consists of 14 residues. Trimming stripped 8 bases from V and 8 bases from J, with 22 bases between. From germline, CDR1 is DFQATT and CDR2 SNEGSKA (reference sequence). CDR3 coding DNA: TGCAGTCAAAACCCCAATAGTCGTTGGGATGAGCAGTTCTTC. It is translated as CSQNPNSRWDEQFF.

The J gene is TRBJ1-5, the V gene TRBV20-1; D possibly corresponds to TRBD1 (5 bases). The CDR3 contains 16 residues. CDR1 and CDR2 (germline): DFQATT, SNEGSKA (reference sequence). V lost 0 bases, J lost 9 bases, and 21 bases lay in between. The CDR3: CSARDLGDSPIGPQHF. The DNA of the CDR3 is TGCAGTGCTAGAGATCTAGGAGACAGCCCAATCGGGCCCCAGCATTTT.

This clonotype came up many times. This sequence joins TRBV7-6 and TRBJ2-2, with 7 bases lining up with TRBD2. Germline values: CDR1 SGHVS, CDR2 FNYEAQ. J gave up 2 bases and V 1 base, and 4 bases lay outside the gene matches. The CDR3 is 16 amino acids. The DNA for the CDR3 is TGTGCCAGCAGCTTAGGGCTAGCGGTAAACACCGGGGAGCTGTTTTTT. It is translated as CASSLGLAVNTGELFF.

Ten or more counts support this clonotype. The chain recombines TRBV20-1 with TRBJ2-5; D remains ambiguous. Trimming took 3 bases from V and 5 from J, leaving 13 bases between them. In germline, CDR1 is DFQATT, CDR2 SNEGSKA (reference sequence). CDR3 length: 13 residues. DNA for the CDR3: TGCAGTGCTAGGAACGGGCCTAGGGAGACCCAGTACTTC. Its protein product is CSARNGPRETQYF.

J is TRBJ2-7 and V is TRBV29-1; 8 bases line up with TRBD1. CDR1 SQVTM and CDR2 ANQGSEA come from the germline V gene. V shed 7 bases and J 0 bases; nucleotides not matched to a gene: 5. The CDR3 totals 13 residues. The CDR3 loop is CSARDRSSYEQYF. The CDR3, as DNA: TGCAGCGCCCGGGACAGGAGCTCCTACGAGCAGTACTTC.

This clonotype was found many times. CDR3 sequence (DNA): TGTGCCAGCATCCTAGGACAGGGGTCCGGTGTGAACACTGAAGCTTTCTTT. It encodes CASILGQGSGVNTEAFF. V usage is TRBV6-2 or TRBV6-3 and J usage is TRBJ1-1; the match to TRBD1 covers 9 bases. Germline assignment: CDR1 MNHEY and CDR2 SVGEGT. Losses at the gene ends were 7 bases for V and 0 bases for J; bases not matched to a gene: 12. The CDR3 runs to 17 residues.

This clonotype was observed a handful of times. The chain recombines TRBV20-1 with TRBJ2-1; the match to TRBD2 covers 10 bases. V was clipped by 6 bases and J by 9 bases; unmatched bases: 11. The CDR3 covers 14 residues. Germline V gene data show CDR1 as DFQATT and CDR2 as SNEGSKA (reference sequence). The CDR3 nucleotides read TGCAGTGCCCATCGGGCTAGCGGGAGTAGTGAGCAGTTCTTC. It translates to CSAHRASGSSEQFF.

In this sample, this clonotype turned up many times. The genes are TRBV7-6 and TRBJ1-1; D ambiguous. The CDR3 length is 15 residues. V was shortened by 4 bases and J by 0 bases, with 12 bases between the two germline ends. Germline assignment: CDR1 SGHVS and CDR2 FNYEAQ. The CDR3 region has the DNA TGTGCCAGCAGCTCTCAACCAGGAATGAACACTGAAGCTTTCTTT. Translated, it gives CASSSQPGMNTEAFF.

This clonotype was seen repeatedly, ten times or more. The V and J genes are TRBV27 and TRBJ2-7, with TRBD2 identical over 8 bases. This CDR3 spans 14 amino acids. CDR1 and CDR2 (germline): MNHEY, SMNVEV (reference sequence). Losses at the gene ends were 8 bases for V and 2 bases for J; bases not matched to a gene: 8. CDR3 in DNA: TGTGCCAGCGCTGCCGGGACTAGGGCCTACGAGCAGTACTTC. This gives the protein CASAAGTRAYEQYF.

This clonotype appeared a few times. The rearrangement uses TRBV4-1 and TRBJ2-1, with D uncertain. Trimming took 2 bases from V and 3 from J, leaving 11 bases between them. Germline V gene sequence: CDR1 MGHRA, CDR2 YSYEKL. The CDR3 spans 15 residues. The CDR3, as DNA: TGCGCCAGCAGCCAAACGGGTCCACTCTACAATGAGCAGTTCTTC. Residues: CASSQTGPLYNEQFF.

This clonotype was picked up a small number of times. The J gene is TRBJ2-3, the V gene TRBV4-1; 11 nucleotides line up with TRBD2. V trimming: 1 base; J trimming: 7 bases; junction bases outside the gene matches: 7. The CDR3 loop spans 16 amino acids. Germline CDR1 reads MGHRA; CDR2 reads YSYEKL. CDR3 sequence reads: CASSQVAGGPPHTQYF. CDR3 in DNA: TGCGCCAGCAGCCAAGTAGCGGGAGGGCCTCCCCATACGCAGTATTTT.

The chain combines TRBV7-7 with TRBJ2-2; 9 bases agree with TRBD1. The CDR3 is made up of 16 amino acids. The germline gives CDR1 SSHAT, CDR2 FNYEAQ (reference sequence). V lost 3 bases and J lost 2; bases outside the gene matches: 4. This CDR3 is CASSFSDRGNTGELFF. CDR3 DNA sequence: TGTGCCAGCAGCTTCTCGGACAGGGGCAACACCGGGGAGCTGTTTTTT.

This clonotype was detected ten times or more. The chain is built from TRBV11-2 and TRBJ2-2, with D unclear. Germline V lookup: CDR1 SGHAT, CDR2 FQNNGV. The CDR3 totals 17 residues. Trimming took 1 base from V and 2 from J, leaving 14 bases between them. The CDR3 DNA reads TGTGCCAGCAGCTTAGTGGGATCCTTTTCTAACACCGGGGAGCTGTTTTTT. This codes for CASSLVGSFSNTGELFF.

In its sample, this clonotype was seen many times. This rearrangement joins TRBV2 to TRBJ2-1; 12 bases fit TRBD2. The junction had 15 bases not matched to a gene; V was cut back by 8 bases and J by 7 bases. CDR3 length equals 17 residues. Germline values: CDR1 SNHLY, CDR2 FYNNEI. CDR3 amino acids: CASHRPSSGRGGNEQFF. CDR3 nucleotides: TGTGCCAGCCACCGTCCGTCTAGCGGGAGGGGGGGGAATGAGCAGTTCTTC.

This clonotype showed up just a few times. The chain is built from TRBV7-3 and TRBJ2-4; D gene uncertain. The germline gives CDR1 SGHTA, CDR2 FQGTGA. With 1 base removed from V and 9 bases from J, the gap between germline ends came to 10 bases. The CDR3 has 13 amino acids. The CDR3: CASSLISDGIQYF. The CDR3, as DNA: TGTGCCAGCAGCTTAATATCTGATGGCATTCAGTACTTC. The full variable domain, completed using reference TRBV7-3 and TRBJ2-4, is GAGVSQTPSNKVTEKGKYVELRCDPISGHTALYWYRQSLGQGPEFLIYFQGTGAADDSGLPNDRFFAVRPEGSVSTLKIQRTERGDSAVYLCASSLISDGIQYFGAGTRLSVL.

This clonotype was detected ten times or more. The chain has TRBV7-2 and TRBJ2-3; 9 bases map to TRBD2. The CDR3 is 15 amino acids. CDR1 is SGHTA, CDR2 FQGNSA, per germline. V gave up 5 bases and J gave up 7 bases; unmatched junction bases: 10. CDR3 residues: CASSRQAGGTYTQYF. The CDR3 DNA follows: TGTGCCAGCAGCCGTCAGGCGGGAGGGACCTATACGCAGTATTTT.